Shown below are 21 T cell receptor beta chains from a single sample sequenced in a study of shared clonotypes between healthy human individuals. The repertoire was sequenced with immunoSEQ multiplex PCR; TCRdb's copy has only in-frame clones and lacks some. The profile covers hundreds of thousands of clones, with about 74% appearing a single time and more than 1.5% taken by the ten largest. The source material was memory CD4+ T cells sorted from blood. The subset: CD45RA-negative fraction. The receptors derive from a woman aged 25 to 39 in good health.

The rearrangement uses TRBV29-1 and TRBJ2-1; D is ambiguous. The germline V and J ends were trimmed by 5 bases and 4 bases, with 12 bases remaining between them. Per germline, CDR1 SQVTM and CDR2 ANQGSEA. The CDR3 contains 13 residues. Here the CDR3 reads CSVYYHGYNEQFF. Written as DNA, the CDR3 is TGCAGCGTTTACTATCACGGGTACAATGAGCAGTTCTTC.

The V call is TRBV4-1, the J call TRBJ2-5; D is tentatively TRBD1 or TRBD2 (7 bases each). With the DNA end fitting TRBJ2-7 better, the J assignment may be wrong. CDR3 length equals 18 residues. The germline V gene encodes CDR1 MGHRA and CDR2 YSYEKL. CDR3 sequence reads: CASSQSGLGRGRSYEQYF. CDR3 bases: TGCGCCAGCAGCCAATCGGGACTTGGGAGGGGGCGATCCTACGAGCAGTACTTC.

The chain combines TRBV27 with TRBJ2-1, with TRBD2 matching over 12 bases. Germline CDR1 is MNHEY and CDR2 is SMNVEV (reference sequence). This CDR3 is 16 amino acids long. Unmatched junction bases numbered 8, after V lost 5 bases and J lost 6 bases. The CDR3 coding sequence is TGTGCCAGCAGTCAACGACTAGCGGGAGTCTCCAATGAGCAGTTCTTC. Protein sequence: CASSQRLAGVSNEQFF.

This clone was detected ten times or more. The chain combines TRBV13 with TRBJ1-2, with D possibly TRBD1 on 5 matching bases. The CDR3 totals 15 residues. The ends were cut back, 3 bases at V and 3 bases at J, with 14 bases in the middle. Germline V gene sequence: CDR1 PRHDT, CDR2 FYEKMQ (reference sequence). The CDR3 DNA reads TGTGCCAGCAGCTTGGGTGGCAGGGTCGACTATGGCTACACCTTC. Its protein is CASSLGGRVDYGYTF.

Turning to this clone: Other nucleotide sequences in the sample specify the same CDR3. The chain's CDR3 is CASSSGQGWNTEAFF. In DNA, the CDR3 is TGTGCCAGCAGTTCGGGACAGGGCTGGAACACTGAAGCTTTCTTT. The chain combines TRBV27 with TRBJ1-1; 9 bases match TRBD1. Germline loops: CDR1 MNHEY, CDR2 SMNVEV (reference sequence). CDR3 length: 15 amino acids. Trimming removed 4 bases from V and 1 base from J; junction bases left unmatched: 4.

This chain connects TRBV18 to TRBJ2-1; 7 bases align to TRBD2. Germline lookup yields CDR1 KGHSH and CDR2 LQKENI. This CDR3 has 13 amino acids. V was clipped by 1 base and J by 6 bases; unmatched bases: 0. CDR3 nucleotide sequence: TGTGCCAGCTCACCACTAGCGGGCAATGAGCAGTTCTTC. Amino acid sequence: CASSPLAGNEQFF.

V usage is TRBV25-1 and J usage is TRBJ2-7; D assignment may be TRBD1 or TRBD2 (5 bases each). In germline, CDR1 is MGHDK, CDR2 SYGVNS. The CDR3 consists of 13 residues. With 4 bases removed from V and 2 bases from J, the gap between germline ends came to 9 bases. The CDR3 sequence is CASSASGPYEQYF. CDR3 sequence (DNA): TGTGCCAGCAGTGCGTCGGGGCCCTACGAGCAGTACTTC.

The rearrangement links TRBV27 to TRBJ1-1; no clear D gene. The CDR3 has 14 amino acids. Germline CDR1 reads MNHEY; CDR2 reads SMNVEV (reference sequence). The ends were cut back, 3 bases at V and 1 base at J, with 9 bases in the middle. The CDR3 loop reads CASSLGYGNTEAFF. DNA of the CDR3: TGTGCCAGCAGTTTGGGTTACGGGAACACTGAAGCTTTCTTT.

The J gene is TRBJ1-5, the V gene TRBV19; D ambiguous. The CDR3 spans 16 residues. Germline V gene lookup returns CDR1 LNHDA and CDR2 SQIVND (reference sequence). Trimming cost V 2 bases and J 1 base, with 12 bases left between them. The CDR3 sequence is CASSITPGLSNQPQHF. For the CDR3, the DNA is TGTGCCAGTAGTATAACTCCGGGCCTGAGCAATCAGCCCCAGCATTTT.

The CDR3 nucleotides are TGTGCCAGTAGTGCCAGTGCTGGACAGCCCCAGCATTTT. Protein sequence: CASSASAGQPQHF. The rearrangement uses TRBV19 and TRBJ1-5; D remains unclear. V was pared by 5 bases and J by 7 bases, with 12 bases between. Germline V CDR1 and CDR2: LNHDA, SQIVND (reference sequence). The CDR3 has 13 amino acids. The full variable domain, in which reference TRBV19 and TRBJ1-5 provide the parts outside the CDR3, is DGGITQSPKYLFRKEGQNVTLSCEQNLNHDAMYWYRQDPGQGLRLIYYSQIVNDFQKGDIAEGYSVSREKKESFPLTVTSAQKNPTAFYLCASSASAGQPQHFGDGTRLSIL.

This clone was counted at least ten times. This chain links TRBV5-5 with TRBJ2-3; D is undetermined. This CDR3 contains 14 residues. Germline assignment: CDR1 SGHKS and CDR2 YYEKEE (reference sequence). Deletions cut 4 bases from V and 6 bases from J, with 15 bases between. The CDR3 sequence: CASSPGQTRDTQYF. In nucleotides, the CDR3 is TGTGCCAGCAGCCCCGGCCAGACTCGGGATACGCAGTATTTT.

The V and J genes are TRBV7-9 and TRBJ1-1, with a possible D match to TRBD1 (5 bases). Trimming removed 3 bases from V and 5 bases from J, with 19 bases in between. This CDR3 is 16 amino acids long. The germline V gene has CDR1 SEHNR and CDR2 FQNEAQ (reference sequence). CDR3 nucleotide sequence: TGTGCCAGCAGCTTGGGCGCTGCTGGGGCTGGGACTGAAGCTTTCTTT. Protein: CASSLGAAGAGTEAFF.

DNA of the CDR3: TGTGCCAGTAGTAATCAGGGGGCGGCGAGCAATCAGCCCCAGCATTTT. Its protein is CASSNQGAASNQPQHF. The rearrangement uses TRBV19 and TRBJ1-5; TRBD1 agrees at 8 bases. Trimming removed 4 bases from V and 1 base from J; junction bases left unmatched: 6. The germline CDR1 and CDR2 sequences are LNHDA and SQIVND (reference sequence). This CDR3 contains 16 residues.

CDR3 loop: CASSYMGTQPQHF. The CDR3 DNA reads as TGTGCCAGCAGTTACATGGGGACTCAGCCCCAGCATTTT. This sequence joins TRBV6-6 and TRBJ1-5, with a tentative D call TRBD1 (5 bases). Germline CDR1 is MNHNY and CDR2 is SVGAGI (reference sequence). V was clipped by 2 bases and J by 6 bases, with 8 bases between them. The CDR3 sequence is 13 residues long.

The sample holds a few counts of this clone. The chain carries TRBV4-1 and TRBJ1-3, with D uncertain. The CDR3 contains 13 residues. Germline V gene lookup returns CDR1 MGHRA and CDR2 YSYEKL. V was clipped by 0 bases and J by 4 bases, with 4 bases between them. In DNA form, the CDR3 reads TGCGCCAGCAGCCAAGATCGGGGAAACACCATATATTTT. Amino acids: CASSQDRGNTIYF.

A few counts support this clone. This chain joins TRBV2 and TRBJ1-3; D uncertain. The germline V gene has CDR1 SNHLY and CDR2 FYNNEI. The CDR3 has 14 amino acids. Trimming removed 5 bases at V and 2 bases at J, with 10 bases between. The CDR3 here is CASSRKGTGNTIYF. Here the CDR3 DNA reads TGTGCCAGCAGTCGGAAGGGAACTGGAAACACCATATATTTT.

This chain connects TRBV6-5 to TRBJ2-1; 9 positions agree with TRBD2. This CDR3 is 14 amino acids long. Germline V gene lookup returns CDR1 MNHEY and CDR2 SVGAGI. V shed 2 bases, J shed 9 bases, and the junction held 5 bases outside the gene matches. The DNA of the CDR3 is TGTGCCAGCAGTTACGGCGGGAGGGCCGGTGAGCAGTTCTTC. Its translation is CASSYGGRAGEQFF.

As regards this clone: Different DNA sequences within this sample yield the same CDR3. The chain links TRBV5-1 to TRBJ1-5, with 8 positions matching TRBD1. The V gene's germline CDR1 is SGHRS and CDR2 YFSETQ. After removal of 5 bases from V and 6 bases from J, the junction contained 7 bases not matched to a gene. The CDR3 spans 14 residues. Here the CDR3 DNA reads TGCGCCAGCAGTTGGGGAACAGGGGGTCAGCCCCAGCATTTT. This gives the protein CASSWGTGGQPQHF.

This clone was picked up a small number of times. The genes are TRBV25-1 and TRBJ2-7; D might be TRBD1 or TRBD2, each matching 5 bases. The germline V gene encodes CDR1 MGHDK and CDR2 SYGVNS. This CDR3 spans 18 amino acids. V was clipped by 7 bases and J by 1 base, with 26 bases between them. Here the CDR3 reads CASTGWGRGTTSSYEQYF. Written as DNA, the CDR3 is TGTGCCAGCACCGGCTGGGGACGGGGTACCACGAGTTCCTACGAGCAGTACTTC.

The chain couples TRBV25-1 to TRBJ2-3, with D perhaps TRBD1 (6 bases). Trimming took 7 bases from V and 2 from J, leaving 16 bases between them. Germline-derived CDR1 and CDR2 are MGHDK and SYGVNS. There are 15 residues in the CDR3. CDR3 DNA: TGTGCCAGCACACAGCCGGGACAAGTCACAGATACGCAGTATTTT. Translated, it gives CASTQPGQVTDTQYF.

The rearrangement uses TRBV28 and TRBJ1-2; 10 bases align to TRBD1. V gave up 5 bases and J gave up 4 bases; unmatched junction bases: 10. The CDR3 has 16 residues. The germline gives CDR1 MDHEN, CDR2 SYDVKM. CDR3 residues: CASSPSDGTGAYGYTF. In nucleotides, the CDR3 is TGTGCCAGCAGTCCCTCCGACGGGACAGGGGCCTATGGCTACACCTTC.